This T cell receptor beta chain is drawn from a study of T-cell reconstitution after alpha-beta-depleted transplantation in children. Unique molecular identifiers were incorporated when the TCRbeta library was constructed. One entry per CDR3 protein results from TCRdb running MiXCR on the PCR reads. The sample contains 300,000 or so distinct CDR3 sequences, about 10% of which appear only once. This clonotype has only a few counts. The CDR3 has 13 residues. Trimming took 2 bases from V and 1 from J, leaving 5 bases between them. Looked up from germline, CDR1 is KGHSH and CDR2 is LQKENI. The input for sequencing was PBMCs from the stem cell graft donor, taken from the stem cell graft. The TCR sequence derives from a human donor who donated a stem cell graft to a child with SCID. The chain links TRBV18 to TRBJ1-1; D not certain. Written as DNA, the CDR3 is TGTGCCAGCTCACCATCGGGGAACACTGAAGCTTTCTTT. As protein: CASSPSGNTEAFF.